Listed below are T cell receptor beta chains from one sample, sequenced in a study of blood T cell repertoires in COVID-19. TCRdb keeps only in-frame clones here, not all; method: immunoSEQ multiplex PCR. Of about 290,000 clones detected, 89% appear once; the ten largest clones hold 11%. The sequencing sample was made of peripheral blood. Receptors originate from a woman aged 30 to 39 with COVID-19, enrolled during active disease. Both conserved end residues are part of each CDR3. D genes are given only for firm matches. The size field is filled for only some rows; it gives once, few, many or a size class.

CDR3 protein: CASSLADRGNSPLHF
CDR3 DNA: TGCGCCAGCAGCTTGGCAGACAGGGGTAATTCACCCCTCCACTTT
J gene: TRBJ1-6
V gene: TRBV5-1
clone size: NA
D gene: TRBD1

CDR3 protein: CAWSVQVGGYTF
CDR3 DNA: TGTGCCTGGAGTGTACAAGTTGGTGGCTACACCTTC
J gene: TRBJ1-2
V gene: TRBV30
clone size: NA
D gene: NA

CDR3 protein: CASSLAGHTNTGELFF
CDR3 DNA: TGCGCCAGCAGCTTAGCGGGACATACGAACACCGGGGAGCTGTTTTTT
J gene: TRBJ2-2
V gene: TRBV5-1
clone size: once
D gene: NA

CDR3 protein: CATGRIAEFYEQYF
CDR3 DNA: TGTGCCACCGGACGAATAGCGGAGTTCTACGAGCAGTACTTC
J gene: TRBJ2-7
V gene: TRBV2
clone size: NA
D gene: NA

CDR3 protein: CASSYTGGVLQETQYF
CDR3 DNA: TGCGCCAGCAGCTATACCGGGGGGGTACTTCAAGAGACCCAGTACTTC
J gene: TRBJ2-5
V gene: TRBV5-1
clone size: NA
D gene: TRBD2

CDR3 protein: CASSYREGLNTEAFF
CDR3 DNA: TGTGCCAGCAGTTACCGGGAGGGCTTGAACACTGAAGCTTTCTTT
J gene: TRBJ1-1
V gene: TRBV6-5
clone size: once
D gene: NA

CDR3 protein: CAISPGEGRSFF
CDR3 DNA: TGTGCCATCAGCCCAGGAGAGGGGAGGTCTTTCTTT
J gene: TRBJ1-1
V gene: TRBV10-3
clone size: NA
D gene: NA

CDR3 protein: CASSYSIRNTGELFF
CDR3 DNA: TGTGCCAGCAGTTACTCGATCAGGAACACCGGGGAGCTGTTTTTT
J gene: TRBJ2-2
V gene: TRBV6-5
clone size: once
D gene: NA

CDR3 protein: CASSPTTNYNEQFF
CDR3 DNA: TGTGCCAGCAGCCCGACGACAAACTACAATGAGCAGTTCTTC
J gene: TRBJ2-1
V gene: TRBV7-9
clone size: NA
D gene: NA

CDR3 protein: CAWRTGTGADSPLHF
CDR3 DNA: TGTGCCTGGAGGACCGGGACAGGGGCCGATTCACCCCTCCACTTT
J gene: TRBJ1-6
V gene: TRBV30
clone size: NA
D gene: TRBD1

CDR3 protein: CASSAWGRAYEQYF
CDR3 DNA: TGTGCCAGCAGCGCATGGGGCAGGGCCTACGAGCAGTACTTC
J gene: TRBJ2-7
V gene: TRBV5-8
clone size: NA
D gene: NA

CDR3 protein: CASSAERGGLKHEQYF
CDR3 DNA: TGTGCCAGCAGCGCAGAGCGGGGGGGCCTTAAGCACGAGCAGTACTTC
J gene: TRBJ2-7
V gene: TRBV7-2
clone size: NA
D gene: TRBD2

CDR3 protein: CAWSREFSYEQYF
CDR3 DNA: TGTGCCTGGAGCAGGGAATTCTCCTACGAGCAGTACTTC
J gene: TRBJ2-7
V gene: TRBV30
clone size: few
D gene: NA

CDR3 protein: CASSGRLAGTQYF
CDR3 DNA: TGTGCCAGCAGTGGAAGACTAGCGGGGACCCAGTACTTC
J gene: TRBJ2-5
V gene: TRBV2
clone size: NA
D gene: TRBD2

CDR3 protein: CASSPPKPAGELFF
CDR3 DNA: TGTGCCAGCTCACCACCGAAGCCCGCCGGGGAGCTGTTTTTT
J gene: TRBJ2-2
V gene: TRBV18
clone size: NA
D gene: NA

CDR3 protein: CASTLSNTGELFF
CDR3 DNA: TGTGCCAGCACGCTATCGAACACCGGGGAGCTGTTTTTT
J gene: TRBJ2-2
V gene: TRBV2
clone size: NA
D gene: NA

CDR3 protein: CASSFYGSNQPQHF
CDR3 DNA: TGTGCCAGCAGCTTTTACGGGAGCAATCAGCCCCAGCATTTT
J gene: TRBJ1-5
V gene: TRBV5-4
clone size: once
D gene: NA

CDR3 protein: CASSDRMNTEAFF
CDR3 DNA: TGCGCCAGCTCGGACAGGATGAACACTGAAGCTTTCTTT
J gene: TRBJ1-1
V gene: TRBV5-1
clone size: NA
D gene: TRBD1

CDR3 protein: CASSYGGTSIYEQYF
CDR3 DNA: TGTGCCAGCAGTTACGGGGGGACTTCGATCTACGAGCAGTACTTC
J gene: TRBJ2-7
V gene: TRBV6-2/TRBV6-3
clone size: NA
D gene: NA

CDR3 protein: CASSIREGGRYGYTF
CDR3 DNA: TGTGCCAGTAGTATACGTGAGGGCGGCCGCTATGGCTACACCTTC
J gene: TRBJ1-2
V gene: TRBV19
clone size: NA
D gene: NA

CDR3 protein: CASSYGTAEQYF
CDR3 DNA: TGTGCCAGCAGCTATGGGACAGCCGAGCAGTACTTC
J gene: TRBJ2-7
V gene: TRBV7-9
clone size: NA
D gene: TRBD1

CDR3 protein: CASSQNRDRGEAFF
CDR3 DNA: TGTGCCAGCAGCCAAAACCGGGACAGGGGAGAAGCTTTCTTT
J gene: TRBJ1-1
V gene: TRBV3-1/TRBV3-2
clone size: NA
D gene: TRBD1

CDR3 protein: CASSLARGLGTDTQYF
CDR3 DNA: TGCGCCAGCAGCTTGGCCAGGGGGCTAGGTACAGATACGCAGTATTTT
J gene: TRBJ2-3
V gene: TRBV5-1
clone size: NA
D gene: TRBD1

CDR3 protein: CAGTAGSYEQYF
CDR3 DNA: TGTGCCGGGACGGCGGGGAGCTACGAGCAGTACTTC
J gene: TRBJ2-7
V gene: TRBV30
clone size: NA
D gene: NA

CDR3 protein: CASSKVGQGNSPLHF
CDR3 DNA: NA
J gene: TRBJ1-6
V gene: TRBV21-1
clone size: NA
D gene: NA

CDR3 protein: CASSPTGAPSYNSPLHF
CDR3 DNA: TGTGCCAGCAGTCCTACAGGGGCGCCTTCCTATAATTCACCCCTCCACTTT
J gene: TRBJ1-6
V gene: TRBV28
clone size: NA
D gene: TRBD1

CDR3 protein: CASSLEPGGGGGYTF
CDR3 DNA: TGCGCCAGCAGCTTAGAACCAGGGGGCGGAGGTGGCTACACCTTC
J gene: TRBJ1-2
V gene: TRBV5-1
clone size: NA
D gene: TRBD1

CDR3 protein: CASRRGTASGNTIYF
CDR3 DNA: TGTGCCAGCAGGCGTGGGACAGCCTCTGGAAACACCATATATTTT
J gene: TRBJ1-3
V gene: TRBV27
clone size: NA
D gene: TRBD1

CDR3 protein: CASSTPREVETKNIQYF
CDR3 DNA: TGTGCCAGTAGTACCCCCCGGGAGGTCGAGACCAAAAACATTCAGTACTTC
J gene: TRBJ2-4
V gene: TRBV19
clone size: NA
D gene: TRBD2

CDR3 protein: CASSHGLAGGRETQYF
CDR3 DNA: TGTGCCAGCAGTCACGGGTTAGCGGGGGGGCGTGAGACCCAGTACTTC
J gene: TRBJ2-5
V gene: TRBV6-6
clone size: once
D gene: TRBD2

CDR3 protein: CASSYGQFANTGELFF
CDR3 DNA: TGCGCCAGCAGCTATGGACAGTTCGCGAACACCGGGGAGCTGTTTTTT
J gene: TRBJ2-2
V gene: TRBV5-1
clone size: NA
D gene: NA

CDR3 protein: CASSAQDRAGTEAFF
CDR3 DNA: TGTGCCAGCAGTGCCCAGGACAGGGCGGGCACTGAAGCTTTCTTT
J gene: TRBJ1-1
V gene: TRBV6-4
clone size: NA
D gene: TRBD1

CDR3 protein: CASSLRTTGGSTDTQYF
CDR3 DNA: TGCGCCAGCAGCTTGCGGACGACAGGGGGGAGCACAGATACGCAGTATTTT
J gene: TRBJ2-3
V gene: TRBV5-1
clone size: NA
D gene: TRBD1

CDR3 protein: CSVEGGRDRAVGGYTF
CDR3 DNA: TGCAGCGTTGAGGGTGGTAGGGACAGGGCTGTTGGTGGCTACACCTTC
J gene: TRBJ1-2
V gene: TRBV29-1
clone size: NA
D gene: TRBD1

CDR3 protein: CASSPTFGYNSPLHF
CDR3 DNA: TGCGCCAGCAGCCCGACTTTTGGGTATAATTCACCCCTCCACTTT
J gene: TRBJ1-6
V gene: TRBV4-1
clone size: NA
D gene: NA

CDR3 protein: CITGGDGYTF
CDR3 DNA: TGCATTACAGGGGGCGATGGCTACACCTTC
J gene: TRBJ1-2
V gene: TRBV20-1
clone size: once
D gene: TRBD1

CDR3 protein: CASSLFGGRGLGYTF
CDR3 DNA: TGTGCCAGCAGCTTATTTGGGGGCAGGGGGCTTGGCTACACCTTC
J gene: TRBJ1-2
V gene: TRBV7-2
clone size: once
D gene: TRBD1

CDR3 protein: CASSLVEGNTIYF
CDR3 DNA: TGTGCCAGCAGCTTAGTCGAGGGAAACACCATATATTTT
J gene: TRBJ1-3
V gene: TRBV11-2
clone size: NA
D gene: NA

CDR3 protein: CASSQFAGNSGNTIYF
CDR3 DNA: TGTGCCAGCAGCCAATTTGCCGGGAACTCTGGAAACACCATATATTTT
J gene: TRBJ1-3
V gene: TRBV16
clone size: NA
D gene: NA

CDR3 protein: CASSLGPRVLHGYTF
CDR3 DNA: TGTGCCAGCAGCTTAGGCCCCAGGGTTTTACATGGCTACACCTTC
J gene: TRBJ1-2
V gene: TRBV13
clone size: NA
D gene: NA

CDR3 protein: CASSLLKAFF
CDR3 DNA: TGTGCCAGCAGCCTACTCAAAGCTTTCTTT
J gene: TRBJ1-1
V gene: TRBV7-9
clone size: NA
D gene: NA

CDR3 protein: CASSDQQGDATDTQYF
CDR3 DNA: TGTGCCAGCAGTGACCAACAGGGGGACGCCACAGATACGCAGTATTTT
J gene: TRBJ2-3
V gene: TRBV6-1
clone size: NA
D gene: TRBD1

CDR3 protein: CASSGDRVDIYGIEKLFF
CDR3 DNA: TGTGCCAGCAGCGGGGACAGGGTGGATATTTACGGGATTGAAAAACTGTTTTTT
J gene: TRBJ1-4
V gene: TRBV9
clone size: NA
D gene: TRBD1

CDR3 protein: CASALAGEGETDTQYF
CDR3 DNA: TGTGCCAGCGCCCTAGCGGGGGAGGGTGAGACAGATACGCAGTATTTT
J gene: TRBJ2-3
V gene: TRBV13
clone size: NA
D gene: TRBD2

CDR3 protein: CASSRSRADYGYTF
CDR3 DNA: TGTGCCAGCAGTCGAAGCAGGGCCGACTATGGCTACACCTTC
J gene: TRBJ1-2
V gene: TRBV4-2
clone size: NA
D gene: NA

CDR3 protein: CSASPRTGQGFVNTIYF
CDR3 DNA: TGCAGTGCTAGTCCCCGAACGGGACAGGGCTTCGTAAACACCATATATTTT
J gene: TRBJ1-3
V gene: TRBV20-1
clone size: NA
D gene: TRBD1

CDR3 protein: CASSLVGGGLTDTQYF
CDR3 DNA: TGTGCCAGCAGCTTGGTGGGGGGGGGCCTCACAGATACGCAGTATTTT
J gene: TRBJ2-3
V gene: TRBV5-4
clone size: NA
D gene: NA

CDR3 protein: CASRLEGGTTNTEAFF
CDR3 DNA: TGTGCAAGTCGCTTAGAGGGGGGGACGACGAACACTGAAGCTTTCTTT
J gene: TRBJ1-1
V gene: TRBV12-2
clone size: NA
D gene: NA

CDR3 protein: CASSPLFGEGYGYTF
CDR3 DNA: TGTGCCAGCAGTCCCTTATTTGGGGAGGGGTATGGCTACACCTTC
J gene: TRBJ1-2
V gene: TRBV6-2/TRBV6-3
clone size: NA
D gene: NA

CDR3 protein: CASSERQVRNSPLHF
CDR3 DNA: TGTGCCAGCAGCGAACGACAGGTGCGGAATTCACCCCTCCACTTT
J gene: TRBJ1-6
V gene: TRBV3-1/TRBV3-2
clone size: NA
D gene: NA

CDR3 protein: CASRIAGTGEETQYF
CDR3 DNA: TGTGCCAGCAGGATAGCCGGGACAGGGGAAGAGACCCAGTACTTC
J gene: TRBJ2-5
V gene: TRBV7-9
clone size: NA
D gene: TRBD1

CDR3 protein: CASSLPATSEQYF
CDR3 DNA: TGTGCCAGCAGCTTGCCCGCGACTAGCGAGCAGTACTTC
J gene: TRBJ2-7
V gene: TRBV5-4
clone size: NA
D gene: NA

CDR3 protein: CASSDAGRNTYNEQFF
CDR3 DNA: TGCGCCAGCAGTGATGCAGGGCGAAATACCTACAATGAGCAGTTCTTC
J gene: TRBJ2-1
V gene: TRBV10-1
clone size: NA
D gene: NA

CDR3 protein: CASSPRQGGSPLHF
CDR3 DNA: TGTGCCAGCTCACCCAGACAGGGGGGTTCACCCCTCCACTTT
J gene: TRBJ1-6
V gene: TRBV18
clone size: once
D gene: TRBD1

CDR3 protein: CASTPGQGVSEEQFF
CDR3 DNA: TGTGCCAGCACCCCGGGACAGGGGGTATCGGAGGAGCAGTTCTTC
J gene: TRBJ2-1
V gene: TRBV6-5
clone size: NA
D gene: TRBD1

CDR3 protein: CASSNFFDRGPETQYF
CDR3 DNA: TGCGCCAGCAGCAATTTTTTCGACAGGGGCCCGGAGACCCAGTACTTC
J gene: TRBJ2-5
V gene: TRBV4-1
clone size: NA
D gene: TRBD1

CDR3 protein: CASSSYVGRSGYTF
CDR3 DNA: TGTGCCAGCAGCTCATATGTAGGGAGGAGCGGCTACACCTTC
J gene: TRBJ1-2
V gene: TRBV7-8
clone size: NA
D gene: NA

CDR3 protein: CASSPVKGVNTEAFF
CDR3 DNA: TGTGCCAGCTCACCCGTCAAGGGAGTTAACACTGAAGCTTTCTTT
J gene: TRBJ1-1
V gene: TRBV18
clone size: few
D gene: NA

CDR3 protein: CASSPAAVPDTQYF
CDR3 DNA: TGTGCCAGCTCACCCGCGGCCGTCCCCGATACGCAGTATTTT
J gene: TRBJ2-3
V gene: TRBV18
clone size: NA
D gene: NA